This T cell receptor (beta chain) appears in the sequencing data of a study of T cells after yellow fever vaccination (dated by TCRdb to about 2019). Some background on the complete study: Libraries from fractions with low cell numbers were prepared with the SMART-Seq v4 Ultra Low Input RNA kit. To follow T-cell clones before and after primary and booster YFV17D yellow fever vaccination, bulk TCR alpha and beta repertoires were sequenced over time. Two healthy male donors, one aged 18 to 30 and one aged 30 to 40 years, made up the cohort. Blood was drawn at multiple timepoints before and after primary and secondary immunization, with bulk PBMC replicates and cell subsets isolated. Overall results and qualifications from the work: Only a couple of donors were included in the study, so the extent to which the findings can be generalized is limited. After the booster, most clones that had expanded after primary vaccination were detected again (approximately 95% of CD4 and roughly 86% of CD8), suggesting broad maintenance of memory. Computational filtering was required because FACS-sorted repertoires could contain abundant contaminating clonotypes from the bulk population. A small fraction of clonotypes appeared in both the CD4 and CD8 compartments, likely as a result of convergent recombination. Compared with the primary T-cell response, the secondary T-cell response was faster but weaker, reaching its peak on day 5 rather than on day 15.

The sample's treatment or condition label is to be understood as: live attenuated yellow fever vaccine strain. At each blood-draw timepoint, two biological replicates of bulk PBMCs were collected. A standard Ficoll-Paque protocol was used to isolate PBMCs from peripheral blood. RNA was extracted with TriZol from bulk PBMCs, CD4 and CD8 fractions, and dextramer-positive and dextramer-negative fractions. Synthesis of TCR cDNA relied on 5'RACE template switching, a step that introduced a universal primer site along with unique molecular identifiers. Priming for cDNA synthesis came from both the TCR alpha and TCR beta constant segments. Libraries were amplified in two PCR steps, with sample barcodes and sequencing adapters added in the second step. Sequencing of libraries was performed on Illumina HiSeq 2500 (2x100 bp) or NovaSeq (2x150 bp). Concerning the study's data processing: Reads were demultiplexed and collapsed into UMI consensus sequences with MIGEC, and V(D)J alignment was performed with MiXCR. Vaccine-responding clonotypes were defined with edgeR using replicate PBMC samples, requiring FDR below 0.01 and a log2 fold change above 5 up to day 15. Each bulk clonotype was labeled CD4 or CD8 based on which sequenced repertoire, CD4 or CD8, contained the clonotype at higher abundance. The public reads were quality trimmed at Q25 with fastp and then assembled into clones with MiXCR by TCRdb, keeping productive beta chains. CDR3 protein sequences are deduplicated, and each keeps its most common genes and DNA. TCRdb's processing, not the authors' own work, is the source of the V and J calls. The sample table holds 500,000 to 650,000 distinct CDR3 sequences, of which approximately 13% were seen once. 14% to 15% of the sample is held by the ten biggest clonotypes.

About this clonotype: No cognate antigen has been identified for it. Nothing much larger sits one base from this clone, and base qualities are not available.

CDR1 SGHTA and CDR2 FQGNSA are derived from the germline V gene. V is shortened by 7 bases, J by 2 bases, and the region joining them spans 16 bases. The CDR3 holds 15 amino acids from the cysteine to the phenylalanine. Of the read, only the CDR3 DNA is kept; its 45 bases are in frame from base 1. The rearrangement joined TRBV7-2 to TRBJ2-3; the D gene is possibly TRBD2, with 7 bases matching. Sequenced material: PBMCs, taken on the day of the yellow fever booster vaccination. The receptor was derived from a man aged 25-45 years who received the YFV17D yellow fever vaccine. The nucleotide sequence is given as TGTGCCAGCAACAAAGCGGGACAACACACAGATACGCAGTATTTT. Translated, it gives CASNKAGQHTDTQYF. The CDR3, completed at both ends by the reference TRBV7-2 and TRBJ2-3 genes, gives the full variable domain GAGVSQSPSNKVTEKGKDVELRCDPISGHTALYWYRQSLGQGLEFLIYFQGNSAPDKSGLPSDRFSAERTGGSVSTLTIQRTQQEDSAVYLCASNKAGQHTDTQYFGPGTRLTVL.